The 11 T cell receptor beta chains below were found in one sample sequenced in a study of blood T cell repertoires in COVID-19. Clones were sequenced by immunoSEQ multiplex PCR, and TCRdb holds only the in-frame ones, with some missing. Of about 150,000 clones in the sample, around 80% were seen once. Sequencing input: peripheral blood. The receptor set was obtained from a man in his sixties who had recovered from COVID-19.

The chain is built from TRBV28 and TRBJ1-6; 7 bases are shared with TRBD1. V dropped 1 base and J dropped 8; count of bases not matched to a gene: 2. Germline lookup yields CDR1 MDHEN and CDR2 SYDVKM. The CDR3 extends over 14 amino acids. CDR3 amino acids: CASSLYRGYSPLHF. As DNA, the CDR3 is TGTGCCAGCAGTTTATACAGGGGATATTCACCCCTCCACTTT.

The V gene is TRBV11-2, the J gene TRBJ2-7; D not resolved. The length of the CDR3 is 15 residues. The germline V and J ends were trimmed by 5 bases and 4 bases, with 18 bases remaining between them. CDR1 and CDR2 from the germline V gene are SGHAT and FQNNGV. Here the CDR3 DNA reads TGTGCCAGCAGCCAAATCGGAGCAGTTAAATACGAGCAGTACTTC. Translation gives CASSQIGAVKYEQYF. Filled out from reference TRBV11-2 and TRBJ2-7, the complete variable domain reads EAGVAQSPRYKIIEKRQSVAFWCNPISGHATLYWYQQILGQGPKLLIQFQNNGVVDDSQLPKDRFSAERLKGVDSTLKIQPAKLEDSAVYLCASSQIGAVKYEQYFGPGTRLTVT.

The chain joins TRBV18 to TRBJ2-7, with unresolved D. Between the trimmed V and J ends, which lost 1 base and 2 bases, there was a span of 6 bases. Per germline, CDR1 KGHSH and CDR2 LQKENI. The length of the CDR3 is 13 residues. The CDR3 here is CASSPLEAYEQYF. CDR3 nucleotide sequence: TGTGCCAGCTCACCACTCGAGGCCTACGAGCAGTACTTC.

The chain joins TRBV7-2 to TRBJ2-5, with no clear D. Germline V lookup: CDR1 SGHTA, CDR2 FQGNSA. V was cut by 1 base and J by 2 bases, with 8 bases left in between. The CDR3 is made up of 14 amino acids. The CDR3 nucleotides are TGTGCCAGCAGCTTAGAGATGCGGCAAGAGACCCAGTACTTC. This gives the protein CASSLEMRQETQYF. Using reference TRBV7-2 and TRBJ2-5 for the parts outside the CDR3, the full variable domain is GAGVSQSPSNKVTEKGKDVELRCDPISGHTALYWYRQSLGQGLEFLIYFQGNSAPDKSGLPSDRFSAERTGGSVSTLTIQRTQQEDSAVYLCASSLEMRQETQYFGPGTRLLVL.

The chain combines TRBV5-1 with TRBJ1-4; TRBD1 is a possible D gene (5 bases). The length of the CDR3 is 15 residues. Germline V gene sequence: CDR1 SGHRS, CDR2 YFSETQ. V was cut by 0 bases and J by 6 bases, with 12 bases left in between. The CDR3 sequence is CASSLAGGSDEKLFF. CDR3 DNA: TGCGCCAGCAGCTTGGCCGGGGGGAGCGATGAAAAACTGTTTTTT.

The sample holds one count of this clone. V gene TRBV28 combines with J gene TRBJ2-5, with D perhaps matching TRBD2 (6 bases). The V and J ends lost 1 base and 3 bases respectively, with 21 bases between them. The CDR3 loop spans 18 amino acids. CDR1 MDHEN and CDR2 SYDVKM come from the germline V gene. CDR3 nucleotide sequence: TGTGCCAGCAGTTTATCTGGCGGGGCACGTAAGGTCGAAGAGACCCAGTACTTC. It specifies CASSLSGGARKVEETQYF.

V gene TRBV7-3 combines with J gene TRBJ2-1, with TRBD2 identical over 8 bases. There are 14 residues in the CDR3. Germline V CDR1 and CDR2: SGHTA, FQGTGA. V was clipped by 5 bases and J by 7 bases; unmatched bases: 7. The CDR3: CASSPSGGLNEQFF. Here the CDR3 DNA reads TGTGCCAGCAGCCCCAGCGGGGGTTTGAATGAGCAGTTCTTC. Complete variable domain (other parts from reference TRBV7-3 and TRBJ2-1): GAGVSQTPSNKVTEKGKYVELRCDPISGHTALYWYRQSLGQGPEFLIYFQGTGAADDSGLPNDRFFAVRPEGSVSTLKIQRTERGDSAVYLCASSPSGGLNEQFFGPGTRLTVL.

The chain joins TRBV25-1 to TRBJ1-1; D is uncertain. The CDR3 runs to 11 residues. Trimming removed 6 bases from V and 7 bases from J, with 9 bases in between. CDR1 MGHDK and CDR2 SYGVNS come from the germline V gene. CDR3 coding DNA: TGTGCCAGCAGAACCAAGAGTGAAGCTTTCTTT. This codes for CASRTKSEAFF.

This clone was detected only a few times. J is TRBJ2-3 and V is TRBV29-1, with D perhaps TRBD1 (5 bases). Germline V gene data show CDR1 as SQVTM and CDR2 as ANQGSEA. The CDR3 runs 14 residues. V gave up 7 bases and J gave up 0 bases, with 14 bases separating them. CDR3 coding DNA: TGCAGCGCCCAGGGCTCCTCTAGCACAGATACGCAGTATTTT. This gives the protein CSAQGSSSTDTQYF.

Written as DNA, the CDR3 is TGTGCCAGCAGCTCGAAAAGAGCGGGAGTCTACGAGCAGTACTTC. Translating it yields CASSSKRAGVYEQYF. The chain links TRBV7-8 to TRBJ2-7; 8 bases are shared with TRBD2. This CDR3 has 15 residues. Unmatched junction bases numbered 8, after V lost 4 bases and J lost 3 bases. Germline loops: CDR1 SGHVS, CDR2 FQNEAQ.

The genes are TRBV4-1 and TRBJ2-3, with D perhaps TRBD2 (5 bases). The CDR3 sequence is 14 residues long. Trimming shortened V by 3 bases and J by 6 bases, and 13 bases separated the two germline ends. Per germline, CDR1 MGHRA and CDR2 YSYEKL. The CDR3 loop reads CASSQRTSPDTQYF. The CDR3, as DNA: TGCGCCAGCAGCCAGCGAACTAGTCCGGATACGCAGTATTTT.